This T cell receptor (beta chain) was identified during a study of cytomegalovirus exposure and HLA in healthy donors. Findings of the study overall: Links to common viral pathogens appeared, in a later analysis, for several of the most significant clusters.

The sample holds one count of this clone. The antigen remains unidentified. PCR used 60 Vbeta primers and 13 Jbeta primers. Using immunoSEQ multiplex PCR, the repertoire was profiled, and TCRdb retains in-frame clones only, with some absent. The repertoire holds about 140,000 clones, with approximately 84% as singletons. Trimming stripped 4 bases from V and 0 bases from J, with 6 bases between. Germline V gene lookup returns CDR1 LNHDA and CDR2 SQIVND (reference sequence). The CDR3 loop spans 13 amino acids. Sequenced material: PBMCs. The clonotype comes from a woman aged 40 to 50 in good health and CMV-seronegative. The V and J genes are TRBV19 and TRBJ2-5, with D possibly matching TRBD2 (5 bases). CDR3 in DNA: TGTGCCAGTAGTAGGAGGTACCAAGAGACCCAGTACTTC. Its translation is CASSRRYQETQYF.